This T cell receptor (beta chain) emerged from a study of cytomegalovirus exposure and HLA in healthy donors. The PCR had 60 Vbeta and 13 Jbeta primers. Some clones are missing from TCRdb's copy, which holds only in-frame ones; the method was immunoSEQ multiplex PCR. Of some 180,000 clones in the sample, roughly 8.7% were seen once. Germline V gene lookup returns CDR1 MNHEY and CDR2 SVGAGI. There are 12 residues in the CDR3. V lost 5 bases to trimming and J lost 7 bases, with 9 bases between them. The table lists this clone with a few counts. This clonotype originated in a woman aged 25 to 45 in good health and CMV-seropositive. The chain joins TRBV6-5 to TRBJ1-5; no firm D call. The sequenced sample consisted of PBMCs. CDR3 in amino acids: CASSGLGQPQHF. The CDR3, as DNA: TGTGCCAGCAGTGGACTGGGGCAGCCCCAGCATTTT.